One T cell receptor (beta chain) is described in this entry. Antigen specificity is unknown. This sample is part of a study of shared clonotypes between healthy human individuals. Study background: Each donor's CD8 memory used one plate, CD8 naive two, each CD4 subset three.

The method was immunoSEQ multiplex PCR; TCRdb's version includes in-frame clones alone and lacks a portion of them. The sample comprises 760,000 or so clones, just over 95% of which are singletons, and roughly 0.23% rests with the top ten. Findings of the study overall: Larger estimated richness was generally recorded for naive subsets relative to memory subsets. What limited the represented genetic and exposure-history diversity was the small number of donors.

V was pared by 1 base and J by 2 bases, with 8 bases of the junction left unmatched. In germline, CDR1 is LGHNA, CDR2 YSLEER. The CDR3 loop spans 16 amino acids. It was CD45RO-negative cells, positively selected for CCR7, that made up naive CD8 cells, with terminally differentiated effector memory CD45RA+ cells excluded. The specimen was naive CD8+ T cells sorted from blood. This chain joins TRBV4-3 and TRBJ2-7, with 7 bases lining up with TRBD2. The source is a young man in good health. The CDR3 nucleotides read TGCGCCAGCAGCCAAGGAATGACTAGCTTCCCCTACGAGCAGTACTTC. The encoded protein is CASSQGMTSFPYEQYF.